Listed below are T cell receptor beta chains from one sample, sequenced in a study of T cells in localized non-small cell lung cancer. Clones were read by immunoSEQ multiplex PCR, and TCRdb kept only the in-frame ones, dropping some. The sample shows about 1,500 clones, more than 20% of them seen only once. Sequenced material: lung tumor tissue, taken before any cancer treatment. The receptor source for this set is a man aged 35-69 years with stage I squamous cell lung carcinoma. Each CDR3 is given with its conserved first and last residue. The D gene is left open where the match is weak. Clone sizes are given selectively: once, few, many, or a class where the clone is expanded.

>TRBV12-5|TRBJ2-3|NA|TRBD1
TGTGCTAGTGGTACTGGGACAGGGGGGAGCACAGATACGCAGTATTTT
CASGTGTGGSTDTQYF
>TRBV11-3|TRBJ2-7|few|TRBD2
TGTGCCAGCAGCCCCCGGGAGCTAGCGGCCCCAAAGCAGTACTTC
CASSPRELAAPKQYF
>TRBV6-8|TRBJ1-2|few|TRBD1
TGTGCCAGCAGTTTACAGGGGGGCTCCAATGGCTACACCTTC
CASSLQGGSNGYTF
>TRBV11-3|TRBJ2-7|medium-sized|NA
TGTGCCAGCAGCTTAACGGGGGACCAAGGACACGAGCAGTACTTC
CASSLTGDQGHEQYF
>TRBV19|TRBJ2-1|NA|TRBD1
TGTGCCAGTAGTCCCGACAGGGGGACCTACAATGAGCAGTTCTTC
CASSPDRGTYNEQFF
>TRBV6-8|TRBJ2-3|few|NA
TGTGCCAGCATCAGCGGCACCACAGATACGCAGTATTTT
CASISGTTDTQYF
>TRBV6-8|TRBJ2-7|few|TRBD1
TGTGCCAGCAGACAGACGGACAGGGGCGACTCCTACGAGCAGTACTTC
CASRQTDRGDSYEQYF
>TRBV6-8|TRBJ2-1|few|TRBD1
TGTGCCAGCAGTGAGGCGGGACAGGGAAGGAGGAATGAGCAGTTCTTC
CASSEAGQGRRNEQFF
>TRBV7-8|TRBJ2-7|medium-sized|NA
TGTGCCAGCAGCTTCGGCAGCTCCTACGAGCAGTACTTC
CASSFGSSYEQYF
>TRBV19|TRBJ2-7|few|TRBD2
TGTGCCAGTAAACCCGGGACTAGCGGGAGCAACGAGCAGTACTTC
CASKPGTSGSNEQYF
>TRBV11-3|TRBJ1-5|large|NA
TGTGCCAGCAGCTTATGGGGGGTAGGGCAGCCCCAGCATTTT
CASSLWGVGQPQHF
>TRBV6-8|TRBJ2-3|NA|TRBD2
TGTGCCAGCAGCTCTCGGCGGGAGAGTCAAGATACGCAGTATTTT
CASSSRRESQDTQYF
>TRBV6-8|TRBJ2-7|NA|TRBD1
TGTGCCAGCAGTCTATGGGGACCGGGACAGGGTCCGGGCGAGCAGTACTTC
CASSLWGPGQGPGEQYF
>TRBV9|TRBJ2-7|few|TRBD1
TGTGCCAGCAGTGCTGGACAGGCCTACGAGCAGTACTTC
CASSAGQAYEQYF
>TRBV6-8|TRBJ2-5|NA|NA
TGTGCCAGTTCCCGGGATCAAGAGACCCAGTACTTC
CASSRDQETQYF
>TRBV29-1|TRBJ1-2|NA|NA
TGCAGCGTTGAAGGACAGCCTTATGGCTACACCTTC
CSVEGQPYGYTF
>TRBV23-1|TRBJ2-5|NA|TRBD1
TGCGCCAGCAGTCAATGGACAGGGGGCAAAGAGACCCAGTACTTC
CASSQWTGGKETQYF
>TRBV6-8|TRBJ2-5|NA|TRBD2
TGTGCCAGCAGTTACTGGTTAGCGGGTGGGGTGGAGACCCAGTACTTC
CASSYWLAGGVETQYF
>TRBV6-8|TRBJ2-7|medium-sized|TRBD2
TGTGCCATCAGTTCGGGACTAGCGGGGGGTAGATACGAGCAGTACTTC
CAISSGLAGGRYEQYF
>TRBV29-1|TRBJ2-5|NA|TRBD2
TGCAGCGTTTCCGGGCCTTCCTCCGGGGGGGAGACCCAGTACTTC
CSVSGPSSGGETQYF
>TRBV9|TRBJ2-2|hyperexpanded|TRBD1
TGTGCCAGCAGCGCGGACAGGGGAGGAAGAGCGGGGACCGGGGAGCTGTTTTTT
CASSADRGGRAGTGELFF
>TRBV28|TRBJ2-7|few|NA
TGTGCCAGCAGAGGAGGGCAGGGGGGCGAGCAGTACTTC
CASRGGQGGEQYF
>TRBV11-3|TRBJ2-1|NA|NA
TGTGCCAGCAGCCCCCCGGGGGGAGGGGGAAATGAGCAGTTCTTC
CASSPPGGGGNEQFF
>TRBV18|TRBJ2-5|NA|NA
TGTGCCAGCTCACCGATGGGGCAGGCGGAGACCCAGTACTTC
CASSPMGQAETQYF
>TRBV9|TRBJ1-4|NA|NA
TGTGCCAGCTCCCCCTCGACTGGCATAAATGAAAAACTGTTTTTT
CASSPSTGINEKLFF
>TRBV6-8|TRBJ1-5|few|NA
TGTGCCAGCAGTTACCGGCAGATCAATCAGCCCCAGCATTTT
CASSYRQINQPQHF
>TRBV6-8|TRBJ1-5|NA|NA
TGTGCCAGCAGTTACTCTCAGAATCAGCCCCAGCATTTT
CASSYSQNQPQHF
>TRBV12-5|TRBJ1-2|large|NA
TGTGCCAGCTCCCTGGGGGGGAGAGGCTACACCTTC
CASSLGGRGYTF
>TRBV12-5|TRBJ1-2|NA|NA
TGTGCTAGTGGTTCGGGTACGGACTATGGCTACACCTTC
CASGSGTDYGYTF
>TRBV11-3|TRBJ2-1|few|NA
TGTGCCAGCAGCTTGGGTGGGCGCCAGCCGGGGAATGAGCAGTTCTTC
CASSLGGRQPGNEQFF
>TRBV19|TRBJ2-1|NA|NA
TGTGCCAGTAGTATTGTAACGGTATACAATGAGCAGTTCTTC
CASSIVTVYNEQFF
>TRBV19|TRBJ2-7|NA|TRBD1
TGTGCCAGTAGTAGAGGACAGGGAGGCGAGCAGTACTTC
CASSRGQGGEQYF
>TRBV18|TRBJ1-2|few|NA
TGTGCCAGCTCACCAGGGCAGCCTTGGGGCTACACCTTC
CASSPGQPWGYTF
>TRBV6-8|TRBJ2-3|few|NA
TGTGCCAGCAGTTACGATAGCGGAACGCAAGATACGCAGTATTTT
CASSYDSGTQDTQYF
>TRBV6-8|TRBJ1-5|large|NA
TGTGCCAGCAGTTACGGCGCAGGGATTCAGCCCCAGCATTTT
CASSYGAGIQPQHF
>TRBV10-2|TRBJ1-2|NA|NA
TGCGCCAGCAGTGGGAACAGAGGGGACTATGGCTACACCTTC
CASSGNRGDYGYTF
>TRBV19|TRBJ1-5|NA|NA
TGTGCCAGTAGTAGGGCCATTGAGCAGCCCCAGCATTTT
CASSRAIEQPQHF
>TRBV6-8|TRBJ1-2|large|TRBD1
TGTGCCAGCAGTTATAGTGGCAGTGGGACAGCTCGTGGCTACACCTTC
CASSYSGSGTARGYTF
>TRBV9|TRBJ2-7|medium-sized|NA
TGTGCCAGCAGCGTAGACCCAAGCCCGGGGTACGAGCAGTACTTC
CASSVDPSPGYEQYF
>TRBV5-1|TRBJ2-3|few|NA
TGCGCCAGCAGCCCCAAGCACCAATGGCGGGGGCTCGGAACAGATACGCAGTATTTT
CASSPKHQWRGLGTDTQYF
>TRBV6-8|TRBJ2-7|few|NA
TGTGCCAGCAGTTACGGGTCGTCGGGGGCTGGGGAGCAGTACTTC
CASSYGSSGAGEQYF
>TRBV6-8|TRBJ2-4|NA|TRBD1
TGTGCCAGCAGTTACTCGGACAGGGACAAAAACATTCAGTACTTC
CASSYSDRDKNIQYF
>TRBV28|TRBJ1-3|large|NA
TGTGCCAGCAGTACACACACACTTAACTCTGGAAACACCATATATTTT
CASSTHTLNSGNTIYF
>TRBV18|TRBJ1-2|NA|NA
TGTGCCAGCTCACCAAGACAGGACGAGTATGGCTACACCTTC
CASSPRQDEYGYTF
>TRBV29-1|TRBJ1-1|NA|NA
TGCAGCGTTGATGGAAGGAACACTGAAGCTTTCTTT
CSVDGRNTEAFF
>TRBV11-3|TRBJ2-2|few|TRBD2
TGTGCCAGCAGCCTACTAGCGGGGGGGCCGGGGGAGCTGTTTTTT
CASSLLAGGPGELFF
>TRBV28|TRBJ2-3|NA|NA
TGTGCCAGCAGTTTAGGGCAGGGTGAGGGTGCAGATACGCAGTATTTT
CASSLGQGEGADTQYF
>TRBV14|TRBJ2-1|NA|NA
TGTGCCAGCAGCCAACTCATGGGGGTCTCCTACAATGAGCAGTTCTTC
CASSQLMGVSYNEQFF
>TRBV5-1|TRBJ1-1|NA|NA
TGCGCCAGCAGCTTGGGGACTCAGGCTTCCCCTGAAGCTTTCTTT
CASSLGTQASPEAFF
>TRBV6-8|TRBJ1-5|few|NA
TGTGCCAGCAGTTCCCAAGCCGGTCAGCCCCAGCATTTT
CASSSQAGQPQHF